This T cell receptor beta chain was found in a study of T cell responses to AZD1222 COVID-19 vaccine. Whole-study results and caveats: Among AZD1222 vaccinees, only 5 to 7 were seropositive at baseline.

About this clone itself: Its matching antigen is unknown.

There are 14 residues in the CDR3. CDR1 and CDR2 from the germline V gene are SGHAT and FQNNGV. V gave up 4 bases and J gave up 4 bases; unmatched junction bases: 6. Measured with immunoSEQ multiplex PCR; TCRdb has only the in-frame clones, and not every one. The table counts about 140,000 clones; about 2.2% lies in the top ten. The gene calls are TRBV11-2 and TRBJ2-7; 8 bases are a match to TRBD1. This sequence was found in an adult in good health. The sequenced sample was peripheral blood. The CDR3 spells CASSSLQGVYEQYF. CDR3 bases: TGTGCCAGCAGCTCACTACAGGGGGTTTACGAGCAGTACTTC.